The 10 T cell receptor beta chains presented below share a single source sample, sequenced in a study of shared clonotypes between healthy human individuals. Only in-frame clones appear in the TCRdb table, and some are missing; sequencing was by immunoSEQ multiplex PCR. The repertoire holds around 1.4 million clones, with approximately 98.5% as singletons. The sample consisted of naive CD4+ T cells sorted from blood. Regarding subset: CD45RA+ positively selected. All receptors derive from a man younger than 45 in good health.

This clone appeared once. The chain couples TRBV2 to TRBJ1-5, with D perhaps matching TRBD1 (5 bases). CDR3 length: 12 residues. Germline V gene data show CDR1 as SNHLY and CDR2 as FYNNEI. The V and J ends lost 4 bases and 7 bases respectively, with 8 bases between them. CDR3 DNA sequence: TGTGCCAGCAGTGCAGGGAGGCAGCCCCAGCATTTT. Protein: CASSAGRQPQHF.

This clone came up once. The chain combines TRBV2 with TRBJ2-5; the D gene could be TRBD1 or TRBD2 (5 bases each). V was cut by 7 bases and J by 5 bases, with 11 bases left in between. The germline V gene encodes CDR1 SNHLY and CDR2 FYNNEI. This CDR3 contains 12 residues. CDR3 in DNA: TGTGCCAGCAATCGAGGGGATGAGACCCAGTACTTC. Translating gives CASNRGDETQYF.

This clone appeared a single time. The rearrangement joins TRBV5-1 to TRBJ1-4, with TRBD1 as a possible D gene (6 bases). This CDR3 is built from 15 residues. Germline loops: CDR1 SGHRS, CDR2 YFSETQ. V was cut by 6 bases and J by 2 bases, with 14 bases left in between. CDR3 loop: CASTQGLGTNEKLFF. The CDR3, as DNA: TGCGCCAGCACACAGGGATTAGGGACTAATGAAAAACTGTTTTTT.

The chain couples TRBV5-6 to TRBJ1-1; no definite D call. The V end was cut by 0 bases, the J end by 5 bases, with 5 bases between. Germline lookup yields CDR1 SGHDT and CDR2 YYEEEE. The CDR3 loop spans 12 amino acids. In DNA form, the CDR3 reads TGTGCCAGCAGCTTGGACAGAACTGAAGCTTTCTTT. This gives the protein CASSLDRTEAFF.

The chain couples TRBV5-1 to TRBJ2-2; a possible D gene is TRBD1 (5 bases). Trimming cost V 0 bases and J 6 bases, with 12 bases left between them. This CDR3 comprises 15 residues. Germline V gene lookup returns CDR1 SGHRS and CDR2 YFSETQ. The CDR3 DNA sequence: TGCGCCAGCAGCTTGGGACAGAACCTTCCCGGGGAGCTGTTTTTT. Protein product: CASSLGQNLPGELFF.

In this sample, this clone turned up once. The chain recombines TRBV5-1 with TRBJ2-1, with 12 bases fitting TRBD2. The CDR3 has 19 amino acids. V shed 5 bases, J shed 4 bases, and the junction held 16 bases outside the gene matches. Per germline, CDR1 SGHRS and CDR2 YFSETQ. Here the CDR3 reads CASSKTSSGRGERYNEQFF. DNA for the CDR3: TGCGCCAGCAGTAAGACTTCTAGCGGGAGGGGCGAACGGTACAATGAGCAGTTCTTC.

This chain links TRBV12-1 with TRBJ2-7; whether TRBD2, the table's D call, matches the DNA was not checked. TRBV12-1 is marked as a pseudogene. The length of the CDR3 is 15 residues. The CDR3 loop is CASSFPAGDSGEQYF. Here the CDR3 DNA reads TGTGCCAGCAGCTTTCCAGCGGGAGATTCAGGGGAGCAGTACTTC.

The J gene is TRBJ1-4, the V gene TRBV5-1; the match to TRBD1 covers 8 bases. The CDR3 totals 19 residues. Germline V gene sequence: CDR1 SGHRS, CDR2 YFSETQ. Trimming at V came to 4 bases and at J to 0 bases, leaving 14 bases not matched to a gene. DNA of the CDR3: TGCGCCAGCAGCGCTTGGACCATTGGGACAGGCGCAACTAATGAAAAACTGTTTTTT. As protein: CASSAWTIGTGATNEKLFF.

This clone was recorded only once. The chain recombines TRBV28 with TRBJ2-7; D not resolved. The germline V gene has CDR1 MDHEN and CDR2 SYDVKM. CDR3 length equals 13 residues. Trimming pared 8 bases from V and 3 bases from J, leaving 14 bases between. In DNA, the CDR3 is TGTGCCAGCGCGGTTGTAGGCGGCTACGAGCAGTACTTC. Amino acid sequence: CASAVVGGYEQYF. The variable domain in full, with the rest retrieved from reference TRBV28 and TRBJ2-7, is DVKVTQSSRYLVKRTGEKVFLECVQDMDHENMFWYRQDPGLGLRLIYFSYDVKMKEKGDIPEGYSVSREKKERFSLILESASTNQTSMYLCASAVVGGYEQYFGPGTRLTVT.

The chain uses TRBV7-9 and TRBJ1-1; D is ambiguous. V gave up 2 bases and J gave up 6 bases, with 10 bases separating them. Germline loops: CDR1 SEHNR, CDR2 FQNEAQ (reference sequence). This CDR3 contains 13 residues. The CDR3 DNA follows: TGTGCCAGCAGCTTACGCGGAGGTGCTGAAGCTTTCTTT. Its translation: CASSLRGGAEAFF. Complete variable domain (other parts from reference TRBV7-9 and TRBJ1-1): DTGVSQNPRHKITKRGQNVTFRCDPISEHNRLYWYRQTLGQGPEFLTYFQNEAQLEKSRLLSDRFSAERPKGSFSTLEIQRTEQGDSAMYLCASSLRGGAEAFFGQGTRLTVV.